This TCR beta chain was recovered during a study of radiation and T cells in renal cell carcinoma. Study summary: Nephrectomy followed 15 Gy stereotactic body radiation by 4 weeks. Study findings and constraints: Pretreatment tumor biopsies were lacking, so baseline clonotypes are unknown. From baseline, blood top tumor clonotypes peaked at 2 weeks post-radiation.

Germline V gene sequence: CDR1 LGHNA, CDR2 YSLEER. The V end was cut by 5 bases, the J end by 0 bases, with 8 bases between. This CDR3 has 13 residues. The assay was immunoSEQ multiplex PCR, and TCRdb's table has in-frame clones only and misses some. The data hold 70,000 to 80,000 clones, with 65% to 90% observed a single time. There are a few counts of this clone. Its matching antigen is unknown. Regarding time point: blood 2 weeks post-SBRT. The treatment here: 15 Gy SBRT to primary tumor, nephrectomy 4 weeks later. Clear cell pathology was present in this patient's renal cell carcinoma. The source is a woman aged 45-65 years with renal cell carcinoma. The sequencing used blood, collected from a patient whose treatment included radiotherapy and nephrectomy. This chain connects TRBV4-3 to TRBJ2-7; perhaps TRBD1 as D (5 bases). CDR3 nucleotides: TGCGCCAGCAGCAAGACAGTCTCCTACGAGCAGTACTTC. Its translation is CASSKTVSYEQYF.